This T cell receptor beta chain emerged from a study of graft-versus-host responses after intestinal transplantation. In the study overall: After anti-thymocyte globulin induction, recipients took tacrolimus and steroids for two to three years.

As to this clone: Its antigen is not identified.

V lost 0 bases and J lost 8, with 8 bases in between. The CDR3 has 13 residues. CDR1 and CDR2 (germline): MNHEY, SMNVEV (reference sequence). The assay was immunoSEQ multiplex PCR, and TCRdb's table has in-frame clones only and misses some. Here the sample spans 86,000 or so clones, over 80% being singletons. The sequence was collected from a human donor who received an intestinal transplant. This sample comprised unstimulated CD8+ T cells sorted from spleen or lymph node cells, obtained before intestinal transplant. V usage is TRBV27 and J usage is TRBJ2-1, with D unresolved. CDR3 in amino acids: CASSLSIRDEQFF. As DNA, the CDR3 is TGTGCCAGCAGTTTATCGATCCGGGATGAGCAGTTCTTC.